The 12 T cell receptor beta chains in this list originate from one sample, sequenced in a study of T cell changes during pregnancy in multiple sclerosis. Profiled with immunoSEQ multiplex PCR; TCRdb holds only in-frame clones, not every one. The sample consists of nearly 40,000 clones, 90% to 95% of them appearing once. The specimen comprised CD4+ T cells from peripheral blood mononuclear cells, sampled in the third trimester of pregnancy. The source is a female donor with multiple sclerosis, enrolled in a pregnancy study.

The rearrangement joins TRBV2 to TRBJ2-7; maybe TRBD2 (7 bases). From germline, CDR1 is SNHLY and CDR2 FYNNEI. Trimming took 6 bases from V and 7 from J, leaving 19 bases between them. The CDR3 sequence is 14 residues long. The chain's CDR3 is CASRAGAQPLEQYF. CDR3 sequence (DNA): TGTGCCAGCAGGGCGGGGGCCCAACCACTAGAGCAGTACTTC.

This chain uses TRBV7-2 with TRBJ2-1; D gene ambiguous. Between the trimmed V and J ends, which lost 1 base and 4 bases, there was a span of 5 bases. This CDR3 is 13 amino acids long. Germline-derived CDR1 and CDR2 are SGHTA and FQGNSA. The CDR3 DNA reads TGTGCCAGCAGCTTAGATCGGTACAATGAGCAGTTCTTC. As protein: CASSLDRYNEQFF. Full variable domain (missing parts from reference TRBV7-2 and TRBJ2-1): GAGVSQSPSNKVTEKGKDVELRCDPISGHTALYWYRQSLGQGLEFLIYFQGNSAPDKSGLPSDRFSAERTGGSVSTLTIQRTQQEDSAVYLCASSLDRYNEQFFGPGTRLTVL.

J is TRBJ2-5 and V is TRBV2; 9 bases line up with TRBD1. The CDR3 consists of 13 residues. Germline CDR1 reads SNHLY; CDR2 reads FYNNEI. V dropped 9 bases and J dropped 1; count of bases not matched to a gene: 3. CDR3 sequence reads: CASQGQGQETQYF. The CDR3 region has the DNA TGTGCCAGTCAGGGACAGGGCCAAGAGACCCAGTACTTC.

This chain connects TRBV7-2 to TRBJ1-5, with 7 bases aligning to TRBD1. Unmatched junction bases numbered 7, after V lost 5 bases and J lost 3 bases. The germline gives CDR1 SGHTA, CDR2 FQGNSA. This CDR3 has 15 residues. The CDR3 region is CASSLTDRNNQPQHF. The CDR3 region has the DNA TGTGCCAGCAGCCTAACGGACAGGAACAATCAGCCCCAGCATTTT.

The chain uses TRBV10-3 and TRBJ2-5; D perhaps matches TRBD1 (6 bases). V was cut by 7 bases and J by 4 bases, with 13 bases left in between. Germline CDR1 and CDR2: ENHRY and SYGVKD. CDR3 length: 13 amino acids. The CDR3 sequence: CAIKQGAGETQYF. The DNA for the CDR3 is TGTGCCATCAAACAGGGAGCTGGAGAGACCCAGTACTTC.

This chain uses TRBV7-3 with TRBJ1-1, with 7 bases that match TRBD1. V lost 2 bases, J lost 10 bases, and 7 bases stayed unmatched. The CDR3 is 13 amino acids. Germline lookup yields CDR1 SGHTA and CDR2 FQGTGA. Here the CDR3 reads CASSLEDRAVAFF. The DNA of the CDR3 is TGTGCCAGCAGCTTAGAAGACAGGGCGGTAGCTTTCTTT.

The chain carries TRBV15 and TRBJ2-7, with D uncertain. Trimming removed 4 bases at V and 5 bases at J, with 15 bases between. The CDR3 is 14 amino acids. Germline CDR1 is LNHNV and CDR2 is YYDKDF (reference sequence). Here the CDR3 reads CATSIRHLYDEQYF. DNA of the CDR3: TGTGCCACCAGCATCAGACATTTGTACGACGAGCAGTACTTC.

This rearrangement joins TRBV6-1 to TRBJ2-1, with TRBD2 matching over 11 bases. J gave up 5 bases and V 5 bases, and 5 bases lay outside the gene matches. This CDR3 has 15 amino acids. Germline V gene data show CDR1 as MNHNS and CDR2 as SASEGT. The CDR3 here is CASSHSGRAHNEQFF. CDR3 in DNA: TGTGCCAGCAGTCATAGCGGGAGGGCCCACAATGAGCAGTTCTTC.

The chain employs TRBV6-6 and TRBJ2-3; TRBD2 matches at 13 bases. V lost 7 bases and J lost 6; bases outside the gene matches: 7. The germline V gene has CDR1 MNHNY and CDR2 SVGAGI (reference sequence). This CDR3 has 15 amino acids. The CDR3: CASNRLAGGLDTQYF. In DNA, the CDR3 is TGTGCCAGCAATAGACTAGCGGGAGGTCTGGATACGCAGTATTTT.

This chain uses TRBV2 with TRBJ2-2; tentative D call: TRBD2 (5 bases). The V gene's germline CDR1 is SNHLY and CDR2 FYNNEI. The CDR3 is made up of 14 amino acids. V dropped 8 bases and J dropped 0 bases, with 10 bases sitting between them. The CDR3 nucleotides are TGTGCCAGCTTTGAGGGAGCGAACACCGGGGAGCTGTTTTTT. Its protein is CASFEGANTGELFF.

The chain has TRBV10-3 and TRBJ1-2; the D gene is possibly TRBD1 (5 bases). CDR3 length equals 13 residues. Germline CDR1 is ENHRY and CDR2 is SYGVKD. Trimming cost V 8 bases and J 7 bases, with 17 bases left between them. CDR3 sequence reads: CAILVGEEPGYTF. CDR3 nucleotides: TGTGCCATCCTTGTAGGGGAGGAGCCTGGCTACACCTTC.

J is TRBJ2-3 and V is TRBV11-1; TRBD1 is a possible D gene (6 bases). This CDR3 region has 14 residues. Per the germline V gene, CDR1 is SGHAT and CDR2 is FQDESV (reference sequence). Trimming removed 4 bases from V and 2 bases from J, with 10 bases in between. The DNA for the CDR3 is TGTGCCAGCAGCTACCTGGGGGCCACAGATACGCAGTATTTT. Translation: CASSYLGATDTQYF.